One sample yielded the 17 T cell receptor beta chains listed below, sequenced in a study of blood T cell repertoires in COVID-19 (dated by TCRdb to about 2020). Library preparation used the immunoSEQ multiplex PCR assay. This immuneACCESS table, as held by TCRdb, lists in-frame sequences with V and J called but not all clones. Of the missing ones, under half trace to an unresolved V gene in checked studies; the others have no known cause. Counted in this sample were 150,000 to 200,000 clones; around four fifths of them appeared once. The ten largest clones take up around 20% of the sample. The sequencing sample was made of peripheral blood. These receptors were taken from a woman over 75 with acute or convalescent COVID-19.

This rearrangement joins TRBV7-6 to TRBJ1-4, with TRBD1 matching 7 bases. Trimming cost V 4 bases and J 7 bases; bases outside gene matches: 6. The CDR3 contains 14 residues. The germline V gene has CDR1 SGHVS and CDR2 FNYEAQ. CDR3: CASSSGGLSEKLFF. The CDR3 coding sequence is TGTGCCAGCAGCTCAGGGGGATTGAGTGAAAAACTGTTTTTT.

The chain carries TRBV19 and TRBJ1-5; perhaps TRBD1 as D (5 bases). V lost 3 bases and J lost 4, with 10 bases in between. The CDR3 covers 14 residues. Germline V gives CDR1 LNHDA, CDR2 SQIVND (reference sequence). CDR3 nucleotides: TGTGCCAGTAGTATCATGGGGGGGAATCAGCCCCAGCATTTT. Protein: CASSIMGGNQPQHF.

V is TRBV5-6 and J is TRBJ2-7; 15 bases fit TRBD2. The junction had 4 bases not matched to a gene; V was cut back by 3 bases and J by 12 bases. The CDR3 sequence is 13 residues long. CDR1 and CDR2 (germline): SGHDT, YYEEEE. The CDR3 loop reads CASSSGLAGGGYF. The CDR3 DNA sequence: TGTGCCAGCAGCTCGGGACTAGCGGGGGGTGGGTACTTC.

The chain couples TRBV5-6 to TRBJ1-3, with D unclear. The germline gives CDR1 SGHDT, CDR2 YYEEEE. The CDR3 length is 16 residues. Deletions cut 4 bases from V and 0 bases from J, with 14 bases between. In DNA form, the CDR3 reads TGTGCCAGCAGCGCTATCCGACAATACTCTGGAAACACCATATATTTT. Its protein is CASSAIRQYSGNTIYF.

This rearrangement joins TRBV24-1 to TRBJ2-4, with a weak D call TRBD2 (5 bases). The germline V and J ends were trimmed by 2 bases and 2 bases, with 9 bases remaining between them. This CDR3 spans 15 amino acids. Germline CDR1 KGHDR, CDR2 SFDVKD. CDR3 sequence reads: CATSDWSGPKNIQYF. The DNA for the CDR3 is TGTGCCACCAGTGATTGGAGCGGTCCCAAAAACATTCAGTACTTC.

This clone was seen just once. The chain joins TRBV7-9 to TRBJ2-1; TRBD2 matches at 12 bases. The germline gives CDR1 SEHNR, CDR2 FQNEAQ (reference sequence). Losses at the gene ends were 3 bases for V and 6 bases for J; bases not matched to a gene: 6. There are 16 residues in the CDR3. CDR3 residues: CASSFRGLAGTNEQFF. The CDR3 nucleotides are TGTGCCAGCAGCTTCAGAGGACTAGCGGGGACCAATGAGCAGTTCTTC.

At least ten counts were recorded for this clone. This rearrangement joins TRBV28 to TRBJ2-7; perhaps TRBD1 as D (5 bases). Germline V gene data show CDR1 as MDHEN and CDR2 as SYDVKM. V lost 6 bases, J lost 3 bases, and 6 bases lay in between. CDR3 length equals 11 residues. The CDR3 DNA sequence: TGTGCCAGCAGCACAGGCTACGAGCAGTACTTC. Translating it yields CASSTGYEQYF.

The rearrangement uses TRBV19 and TRBJ2-5; 9 bases line up with TRBD2. Germline CDR1 LNHDA, CDR2 SQIVND (reference sequence). The CDR3 spans 14 residues. After removal of 6 bases from V and 5 bases from J, the junction contained 7 bases not matched to a gene. The CDR3 DNA follows: TGTGCCAGTAGCCGCCTAGCGGGGAGGGAGACCCAGTACTTC. Translating gives CASSRLAGRETQYF.

This clone appeared once. The J gene is TRBJ1-1, the V gene TRBV9; D is possibly TRBD1 (6 bases). The CDR3 contains 15 residues. Germline loops: CDR1 SGDLS, CDR2 YYNGEE. The V end lost 0 bases, the J end lost 8 bases, and 17 bases lay between the germline ends. This CDR3 reads CASSVVPGTPQEAFF. The CDR3 DNA follows: TGTGCCAGCAGCGTAGTTCCCGGGACACCTCAGGAAGCTTTCTTT.

The V gene is TRBV6-1, the J gene TRBJ2-3; D is possibly TRBD2 (5 bases). V lost 2 bases to trimming and J lost 6 bases, with 15 bases between them. Germline CDR1 MNHNS, CDR2 SASEGT. The length of the CDR3 is 15 residues. The CDR3 loop is CASSEMRERYDTQYF. In nucleotides, the CDR3 is TGTGCCAGCAGTGAAATGAGGGAGAGGTACGATACGCAGTATTTT.

The J gene is TRBJ2-1, the V gene TRBV3-1 (or the pseudogene TRBV3-2); weak D call: TRBD1 (5 bases). V was pared by 0 bases and J by 8 bases, with 11 bases between. CDR1 LGHDT and CDR2 YNNKEL come from the germline V gene (reference sequence). The CDR3 extends over 14 amino acids. CDR3 in DNA: TGTGCCAGCAGCCAAGATCGACAGTTTTATGAGCAGTTCTTC. This gives the protein CASSQDRQFYEQFF.

The V gene is TRBV7-2, the J gene TRBJ2-7; TRBD2 agrees at 13 bases. The CDR3 has 16 residues. J was trimmed by 4 bases and V by 4 bases; bases with no gene match: 7. Germline V gives CDR1 SGHTA, CDR2 FQGNSA. The DNA of the CDR3 is TGTGCCAGCAGCTCGTTGACTAGCGGGGGGAGGTACGAGCAGTACTTC. Translated, it gives CASSSLTSGGRYEQYF.

J is TRBJ1-1 and V is TRBV5-5, with D perhaps TRBD1 (6 bases). The V and J ends lost 4 bases and 1 base respectively, with 20 bases between them. The CDR3 covers 17 residues. Germline CDR1 and CDR2: SGHKS and YYEKEE (reference sequence). In DNA, the CDR3 is TGTGCCAGCAGCCTAAATAGATTACAGGGTAGGAACACTGAAGCTTTCTTT. Amino acids: CASSLNRLQGRNTEAFF.

The chain joins TRBV11-3 to TRBJ2-1; 14 nucleotides agree with TRBD2. Germline assignment: CDR1 SGHNT and CDR2 YENEEA. V shed 5 bases, J shed 7 bases, and the junction held 7 bases outside the gene matches. The CDR3 spans 16 residues. DNA of the CDR3: TGTGCCAGCAGCCCACTGGGACTAGCGGGGGTTAATGAGCAGTTCTTC. Residues: CASSPLGLAGVNEQFF. The whole variable domain, remainder taken from reference TRBV11-3 and TRBJ2-1, is EAGVVQSPRYKIIEKKQPVAFWCNPISGHNTLYWYLQNLGQGPELLIRYENEEAVDDSQLPKDRFSAERLKGVDSTLKIQPAELGDSAVYLCASSPLGLAGVNEQFFGPGTRLTVL.

The V gene is TRBV28, the J gene TRBJ1-2; a possible D gene is TRBD1 (5 bases). The CDR3 sequence is 13 residues long. The germline V gene has CDR1 MDHEN and CDR2 SYDVKM. Trimming left V 3 bases short and J 8 bases short, with 13 bases between. The DNA of the CDR3 is TGTGCCAGCAGTTTGCGACAGAGAGACGGCTACACCTTC. Translating it yields CASSLRQRDGYTF.

The chain combines TRBV19 with TRBJ2-5; 10 nucleotides align to TRBD2. Trimming removed 4 bases from V and 3 bases from J; junction bases left unmatched: 14. The CDR3 contains 18 residues. Looked up from germline, CDR1 is LNHDA and CDR2 is SQIVND (reference sequence). CDR3 in amino acids: CASSRTWTSGVRKETQYF. Here the CDR3 DNA reads TGTGCCAGTAGTAGAACCTGGACTAGCGGAGTGAGAAAAGAGACCCAGTACTTC.

The rearrangement uses TRBV28 and TRBJ1-6; D might be TRBD1 (6 bases). Deletions cut 4 bases from V and 0 bases from J, with 7 bases between. CDR1 is MDHEN, CDR2 SYDVKM, per germline. The CDR3 runs to 15 residues. This chain's CDR3 is CASSSQGSYNSPLHF. In DNA, the CDR3 is TGTGCCAGCAGTTCACAGGGCTCCTATAATTCACCCCTCCACTTT.